The 19 T cell receptor beta chains given below trace back to one sample, sequenced in a study of PD-1 blockade in classical Hodgkin lymphoma. Libraries were prepared by immunoSEQ multiplex PCR; TCRdb keeps only in-frame clonotypes and omits some of them. In the table there are fewer than 95,000 clones, approximately 83% of which are singletons. Time point here: cycle 4 day 1 (C4D1), after more than 5 weeks of nivolumab. Every patient had relapsed following autologous stem cell transplantation, and cohorts differed in brentuximab vedotin exposure. The source was peripheral blood mononuclear cells (PBMCs), collected before the fourth cycle of nivolumab. The receptors shown here come from a human donor with classical Hodgkin lymphoma.

The chain links TRBV19 to TRBJ2-3; 9 bases are shared with TRBD2. Germline lookup yields CDR1 LNHDA and CDR2 SQIVND (reference sequence). V shed 1 base, J shed 0 bases, and the junction held 5 bases outside the gene matches. The CDR3 sequence is 17 residues long. The CDR3 coding sequence is TGTGCCAGTAGTATAGGAGGGACTAGCACTAGCACAGATACGCAGTATTTT. It is translated as CASSIGGTSTSTDTQYF.

This clone was counted between two and nine times. The chain links TRBV30 to TRBJ1-3; D call uncertain. Germline CDR1 GTSNPN, CDR2 SVGIG (reference sequence). The CDR3 is 13 residues long. V was shortened by 1 base and J by 7 bases, with 11 bases between the two germline ends. The CDR3 spells CAWSASGYNTIYF. DNA of the CDR3: TGTGCCTGGAGTGCTTCGGGTTATAACACCATATATTTT.

The rearrangement joins TRBV21-1 to TRBJ2-1; the table's D call, TRBD2, has no DNA check behind it. TRBV21-1 is labeled a pseudogene. CDR3 length equals 15 residues. This CDR3 is CARPKVDSVYNEQFF. The CDR3 nucleotides read TGTGCCAGGCCTAAAGTGGACTCGGTCTACAATGAGCAGTTCTTC.

This chain links TRBV15 with TRBJ2-1; 8 bases agree with TRBD2. CDR3 length: 17 residues. V dropped 3 bases and J dropped 7; count of bases not matched to a gene: 14. The germline CDR1 and CDR2 sequences are LNHNV and YYDKDF (reference sequence). The CDR3 region is CATSRGPGGAGENEQFF. DNA of the CDR3: TGTGCCACCAGCAGGGGGCCCGGAGGAGCGGGAGAAAATGAGCAGTTCTTC.

The V and J genes are TRBV14 and TRBJ1-1; D not resolved. The CDR3 is 14 amino acids. Germline loops: CDR1 SGHDN, CDR2 FVKESK. V was pared by 0 bases and J by 10 bases, with 15 bases between. The CDR3 DNA reads TGTGCCAGCAGCCAAGATGCCCGGGCTTGGGGAGCTTTCTTT. Encoded protein: CASSQDARAWGAFF.

This chain connects TRBV30 to TRBJ2-1; 9 nucleotides align to TRBD2. This CDR3 is built from 16 residues. CDR1 is GTSNPN, CDR2 SVGIG, per germline (reference sequence). V lost 3 bases and J lost 1; bases outside the gene matches: 7. The CDR3 sequence is CAWSLGGLASYNEQFF. In nucleotides, the CDR3 is TGTGCCTGGAGCCTAGGGGGACTAGCTTCCTACAATGAGCAGTTCTTC.

The gene calls are TRBV19 and TRBJ1-1; D may be TRBD1 (5 bases). Germline V gene lookup returns CDR1 LNHDA and CDR2 SQIVND (reference sequence). Trimming removed 1 base at V and 4 bases at J, with 16 bases between. The CDR3 totals 16 residues. CDR3 sequence (DNA): TGTGCCAGTAGTATAGGGCGTAGGGGCTCCCTCACTGAAGCTTTCTTT. This translates into CASSIGRRGSLTEAFF.

The rearrangement joins TRBV4-2 to TRBJ2-3; 13 bases map to TRBD2. CDR1 and CDR2 from the germline V gene are LGHNA and YNFKEQ. Losses at the gene ends were 2 bases for V and 5 bases for J; bases not matched to a gene: 16. The CDR3 is 20 residues long. CDR3 protein: CASSQTSGLAGSTWGDTQYF. The DNA of the CDR3 is TGTGCCAGCAGCCAAACCTCGGGACTAGCGGGGTCCACATGGGGAGATACGCAGTATTTT.

This clone was seen more than once but under ten times. The V and J genes are TRBV30 and TRBJ1-1, with D unclear. CDR3 length: 14 residues. The germline V gene has CDR1 GTSNPN and CDR2 SVGIG (reference sequence). V shed 3 bases and J shed 5 bases, with 16 bases lying between them. CDR3 protein: CAWSASRLGTEAFF. The CDR3 nucleotides are TGTGCCTGGAGCGCCAGCAGGTTGGGGACTGAAGCTTTCTTT. Full variable domain (remainder filled in from reference TRBV30 and TRBJ1-1): SQTIHQWPATLVQPVGSPLSLECTVEGTSNPNLYWYRQAAGRGLQLLFYSVGIGQISSEVPQNLSASRPQDRQFILSSKKLLLSDSGFYLCAWSASRLGTEAFFGQGTRLTVV.

This chain uses TRBV15 with TRBJ2-7; D gene ambiguous. The V end was cut by 1 base, the J end by 3 bases, with 10 bases between. This CDR3 spans 14 amino acids. The V gene's germline CDR1 is LNHNV and CDR2 YYDKDF (reference sequence). In DNA form, the CDR3 reads TGTGCCACCAGCAGAGGCAAAGCCTACTACGAGCAGTACTTC. Amino acid sequence: CATSRGKAYYEQYF. The variable domain in full, with the rest retrieved from reference TRBV15 and TRBJ2-7, is DAMVIQNPRYQVTQFGKPVTLSCSQTLNHNVMYWYQQKSSQAPKLLFHYYDKDFNNEADTPDNFQSRRPNTSFCFLDIRSPGLGDTAMYLCATSRGKAYYEQYFGPGTRLTVT.

The rearrangement links TRBV2 to TRBJ1-3; D possibly corresponds to TRBD1 (5 bases). From germline, CDR1 is SNHLY and CDR2 FYNNEI. The CDR3 runs to 14 residues. V dropped 3 bases and J dropped 6 bases, with 12 bases sitting between them. The CDR3 reads CASSEQGVENTIYF. For the CDR3, the DNA is TGTGCCAGCAGTGAGCAGGGTGTGGAAAACACCATATATTTT.

This chain links TRBV30 with TRBJ1-2; no definite D call. V was cut by 1 base and J by 7 bases, with 10 bases left in between. The germline V gene has CDR1 GTSNPN and CDR2 SVGIG (reference sequence). CDR3 length: 12 amino acids. The CDR3 nucleotides are TGTGCCTGGAGTGGGGGATCTGGTGGCTACACCTTC. It yields the protein CAWSGGSGGYTF.

The chain recombines TRBV13 with TRBJ2-1; D is unclear. This CDR3 contains 12 residues. V lost 5 bases and J 12 bases, leaving 14 bases between the germline ends. In germline, CDR1 is PRHDT, CDR2 FYEKMQ (reference sequence). The CDR3 sequence is CASSHPRVGQFF. The CDR3 DNA reads as TGTGCCAGCAGCCATCCTAGGGTCGGGCAGTTCTTC.

This chain joins TRBV6-1 and TRBJ1-2; no definite D call. The CDR3 consists of 14 residues. Trimming pared 1 base from V and 4 bases from J, leaving 10 bases between. From germline, CDR1 is MNHNS and CDR2 SASEGT. The CDR3: CASSEGPVIYGYTF. CDR3 sequence (DNA): TGTGCCAGCAGTGAAGGCCCGGTCATCTATGGCTACACCTTC.

This chain uses TRBV28 with TRBJ1-4; D gene ambiguous. Per the germline V gene, CDR1 is MDHEN and CDR2 is SYDVKM. The CDR3 sequence is 13 residues long. Between the trimmed V and J ends, which lost 6 bases and 8 bases, there was a span of 13 bases. The CDR3 DNA follows: TGTGCCAGCAGCCATACCCCGGAGGAAAAACTGTTTTTT. The encoded protein is CASSHTPEEKLFF. Using reference TRBV28 and TRBJ1-4 for the parts outside the CDR3, the full variable domain is DVKVTQSSRYLVKRTGEKVFLECVQDMDHENMFWYRQDPGLGLRLIYFSYDVKMKEKGDIPEGYSVSREKKERFSLILESASTNQTSMYLCASSHTPEEKLFFGSGTQLSVL.

This clone was counted a few times. The rearrangement joins TRBV2 to TRBJ2-7, with 7 positions matching TRBD1. The CDR3 extends over 12 amino acids. Germline CDR1 and CDR2: SNHLY and FYNNEI. The V and J ends lost 8 bases and 1 base, in that order; junction bases with no gene match: 2. The CDR3 DNA follows: TGTGCCAGCCAGACAGGGTCCTACGAGCAGTACTTC. Its translation is CASQTGSYEQYF.

This clone has just a few counts. This sequence joins TRBV2 and TRBJ2-1; the match to TRBD2 covers 11 bases. The CDR3 sequence is 16 residues long. V dropped 7 bases and J dropped 9; count of bases not matched to a gene: 14. The germline gives CDR1 SNHLY, CDR2 FYNNEI. This CDR3 reads CASTFVGGTSGSEQFF. The CDR3, as DNA: TGTGCCAGCACCTTCGTTGGGGGGACTAGCGGATCTGAGCAGTTCTTC.

Here the CDR3 reads CASSLGGSGKGEQFF. CDR3 coding DNA: TGTGCCAGCAGCTTAGGAGGTAGCGGGAAAGGTGAGCAGTTCTTC. V is TRBV7-2 and J is TRBJ2-1; 8 bases agree with TRBD2. The CDR3 consists of 15 residues. CDR1 is SGHTA, CDR2 FQGNSA, per germline. V lost 1 base and J lost 9; bases outside the gene matches: 8. Combining the CDR3 with reference TRBV7-2 and TRBJ2-1 gives the whole variable domain GAGVSQSPSNKVTEKGKDVELRCDPISGHTALYWYRQSLGQGLEFLIYFQGNSAPDKSGLPSDRFSAERTGGSVSTLTIQRTQQEDSAVYLCASSLGGSGKGEQFFGPGTRLTVL.

This clone appeared a single time. This rearrangement joins TRBV5-4 to TRBJ1-4; weak D call: TRBD1 (5 bases). Germline values: CDR1 SGHNT, CDR2 YYREEE (reference sequence). V lost 4 bases and J lost 7, with 17 bases in between. This CDR3 is 15 amino acids long. In DNA form, the CDR3 reads TGTGCCAGCAGCGTGGGGACCAGCGCCGGTGAAAAACTGTTTTTT. Protein product: CASSVGTSAGEKLFF.